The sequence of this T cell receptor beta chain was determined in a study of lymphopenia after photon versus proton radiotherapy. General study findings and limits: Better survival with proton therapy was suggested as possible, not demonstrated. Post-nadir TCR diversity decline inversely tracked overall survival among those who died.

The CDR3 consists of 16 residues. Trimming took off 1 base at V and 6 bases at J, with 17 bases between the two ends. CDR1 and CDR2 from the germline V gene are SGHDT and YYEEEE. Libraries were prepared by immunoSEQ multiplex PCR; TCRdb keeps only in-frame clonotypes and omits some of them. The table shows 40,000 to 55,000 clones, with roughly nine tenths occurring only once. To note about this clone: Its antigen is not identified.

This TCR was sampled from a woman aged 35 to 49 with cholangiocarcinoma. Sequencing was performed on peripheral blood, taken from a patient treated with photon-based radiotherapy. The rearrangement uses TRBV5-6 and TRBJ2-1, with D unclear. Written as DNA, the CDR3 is TGTGCCAGCAGCTTGCGGCGGAGAGCAACCCTCAATGAGCAGTTCTTC. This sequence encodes CASSLRRRATLNEQFF.